A selection of T cell receptor beta chains follows, all from one sample in a study of blood T cell repertoires in COVID-19. Using immunoSEQ multiplex PCR, the repertoire was profiled, and TCRdb retains in-frame clones only, with some absent. Of around 270,000 clones in the sample, about nine tenths were seen once. The specimen was peripheral blood. The origin of the receptors is a man aged 55 to 70 who had recovered from COVID-19. The CDR3 runs from the conserved cysteine through the conserved F or W. The D gene is left open where the match is weak. The size field is filled for only some rows; it gives once, few, many or a size class.

abundance: NA
j_gene: TRBJ2-7
d_gene: TRBD2
v_gene: TRBV5-1
CDR3aa: CASRGGGLGYSYEQYF
CDR3nt: TGCGCCAGCAGAGGCGGGGGTTTGGGTTACTCCTACGAGCAGTACTTC

abundance: few
j_gene: TRBJ1-1
d_gene: NA
v_gene: TRBV27
CDR3aa: CASRPRGGNTEAFF
CDR3nt: TGTGCCAGCAGGCCAAGGGGGGGGAACACTGAAGCTTTCTTT

abundance: few
j_gene: TRBJ1-3
d_gene: NA
v_gene: TRBV6-2/TRBV6-3
CDR3aa: CASSLTGGGNTIYF
CDR3nt: TGTGCCAGCAGCCTGACAGGAGGCGGAAACACCATATATTTT

abundance: NA
j_gene: TRBJ2-3
d_gene: TRBD1
v_gene: TRBV19
CDR3aa: CASSTGQGFTSTDTQYF
CDR3nt: TGTGCCAGTAGTACCGGACAGGGATTTACTAGCACAGATACGCAGTATTTT

abundance: NA
j_gene: TRBJ1-4
d_gene: NA
v_gene: TRBV7-6
CDR3aa: CASSLGDRTVDEKLFF
CDR3nt: TGTGCCAGCAGCTTAGGAGACAGGACTGTAGATGAAAAACTGTTTTTT

abundance: NA
j_gene: TRBJ2-5
d_gene: NA
v_gene: TRBV13
CDR3aa: CASSTQETQYF
CDR3nt: TGTGCCAGCAGCACACAAGAGACCCAGTACTTC

abundance: NA
j_gene: TRBJ2-1
d_gene: TRBD2
v_gene: TRBV4-2
CDR3aa: CASSQGRRGGNEQFF
CDR3nt: TGTGCCAGCAGCCAAGGGAGGCGGGGGGGCAATGAGCAGTTCTTC

abundance: NA
j_gene: TRBJ2-7
d_gene: TRBD2
v_gene: TRBV2
CDR3aa: CASSAAGGNYEQYF
CDR3nt: TGTGCCAGCAGTGCGGCGGGGGGGAACTACGAGCAGTACTTC

abundance: NA
j_gene: TRBJ1-2
d_gene: NA
v_gene: TRBV5-1
CDR3aa: CASSLEGQSYGYTF
CDR3nt: TGCGCCAGCAGCTTGGAAGGACAGTCCTATGGCTACACCTTC

abundance: NA
j_gene: TRBJ2-7
d_gene: TRBD2
v_gene: TRBV4-1
CDR3aa: CASSHLSGGVRAYEQYF
CDR3nt: TGCGCCAGCAGCCACCTTAGCGGGGGGGTACGGGCTTACGAGCAGTACTTC

abundance: NA
j_gene: TRBJ1-3
d_gene: NA
v_gene: TRBV18
CDR3aa: CASSPRAGKSSGNTIYF
CDR3nt: TGTGCCAGCTCACCACGCGCAGGGAAGAGCTCTGGAAACACCATATATTTT

abundance: NA
j_gene: TRBJ1-2
d_gene: NA
v_gene: TRBV7-8
CDR3aa: CASSVIVSRVSNYGYTF
CDR3nt: TGTGCCAGCAGCGTCATTGTTTCCCGGGTGTCTAACTATGGCTACACCTTC

abundance: NA
j_gene: TRBJ1-2
d_gene: NA
v_gene: TRBV3-1/TRBV3-2
CDR3aa: CASSPGVTNYGYTF
CDR3nt: TGTGCCAGCAGCCCGGGAGTTACTAACTATGGCTACACCTTC

abundance: NA
j_gene: TRBJ1-6
d_gene: TRBD1
v_gene: TRBV27
CDR3aa: CASSWRTGGNSPLHF
CDR3nt: TGTGCCAGCAGCTGGCGGACAGGCGGTAATTCACCCCTCCACTTT

abundance: NA
j_gene: TRBJ2-1
d_gene: TRBD2
v_gene: TRBV3-1/TRBV3-2
CDR3aa: CASSQESTSGGAYNEQFF
CDR3nt: TGTGCCAGCAGCCAAGAATCGACTAGCGGGGGTGCCTACAATGAGCAGTTCTTC

abundance: NA
j_gene: TRBJ1-2
d_gene: TRBD1
v_gene: TRBV2
CDR3aa: CASSEGDRDHGYTF
CDR3nt: TGTGCCAGCAGTGAGGGGGACAGGGACCATGGCTACACCTTC

abundance: few
j_gene: TRBJ2-7
d_gene: TRBD1
v_gene: TRBV10-2
CDR3aa: CASSEGGTGTYEQYF
CDR3nt: TGCGCCAGCAGTGAGGGGGGGACAGGGACCTACGAGCAGTACTTC

abundance: NA
j_gene: TRBJ2-4
d_gene: NA
v_gene: TRBV10-1
CDR3aa: CASSSDSTSIQYF
CDR3nt: TGCGCCAGCAGCTCGGACAGTACAAGTATTCAGTACTTC

abundance: NA
j_gene: TRBJ1-3
d_gene: NA
v_gene: TRBV3-1/TRBV3-2
CDR3aa: CASSQERGRSGNTIYF
CDR3nt: TGTGCCAGCAGCCAAGAGCGCGGCCGCTCTGGAAACACCATATATTTT

abundance: NA
j_gene: TRBJ1-2
d_gene: TRBD1
v_gene: TRBV6-6
CDR3aa: CASSSDRVNYGYTF
CDR3nt: TGTGCCAGCAGTTCGGACAGGGTCAACTATGGCTACACCTTC

abundance: NA
j_gene: TRBJ2-2
d_gene: NA
v_gene: TRBV5-1
CDR3aa: CASSLARTAKPTKGSTGELFF
CDR3nt: TGCGCCAGCAGCTTGGCTAGGACAGCCAAACCCACCAAAGGATCCACCGGGGAGCTGTTTTTT

abundance: NA
j_gene: TRBJ2-5
d_gene: TRBD2
v_gene: TRBV25-1
CDR3aa: CASSAAGGRETQYF
CDR3nt: TGTGCCAGCAGTGCGGCGGGGGGTCGGGAGACCCAGTACTTC

abundance: once
j_gene: TRBJ1-3
d_gene: NA
v_gene: TRBV5-1
CDR3aa: CASSLGTGLSGNTIYF
CDR3nt: TGCGCCAGCAGCTTAGGCACAGGGCTCTCTGGAAACACCATATATTTT

abundance: once
j_gene: TRBJ2-1
d_gene: TRBD2
v_gene: TRBV3-1/TRBV3-2
CDR3aa: CASSQDQTSGGYNEQFF
CDR3nt: TGTGCCAGCAGCCAAGATCAAACTAGCGGGGGGTACAATGAGCAGTTCTTC

abundance: NA
j_gene: TRBJ2-3
d_gene: NA
v_gene: TRBV30
CDR3aa: CAWSPTPLAGQGLLPLLTDTQYF
CDR3nt: TGTGCCTGGAGTCCGACACCACTTGCCGGACAGGGACTACTTCCCTTACTCACAGATACGCAGTATTTT

abundance: few
j_gene: TRBJ1-5
d_gene: NA
v_gene: TRBV19
CDR3aa: CASSGQTFQPQHF
CDR3nt: TGTGCCAGTAGTGGACAGACGTTTCAGCCCCAGCATTTT

abundance: NA
j_gene: TRBJ2-3
d_gene: NA
v_gene: TRBV7-9
CDR3aa: CASSSPEAGLDTQYF
CDR3nt: TGTGCCAGCAGCTCCCCGGAGGCGGGCTTGGATACGCAGTATTTT

abundance: NA
j_gene: TRBJ1-6
d_gene: NA
v_gene: TRBV6-5
CDR3aa: CASNRGQSNNSPLHF
CDR3nt: TGTGCCAGCAATAGAGGACAGAGCAATAATTCACCCCTCCACTTT

abundance: NA
j_gene: TRBJ2-7
d_gene: NA
v_gene: TRBV15
CDR3aa: CATSSTQGYEQYF
CDR3nt: TGTGCCACCAGCAGTACACAGGGCTACGAGCAGTACTTC

abundance: NA
j_gene: TRBJ1-1
d_gene: TRBD1
v_gene: TRBV10-3
CDR3aa: CAISESPTGAQNTEAFF
CDR3nt: TGTGCCATCAGTGAGTCGCCGACAGGGGCACAGAACACTGAAGCTTTCTTT

abundance: NA
j_gene: TRBJ2-5
d_gene: NA
v_gene: TRBV5-4
CDR3aa: CASSGPGTQETQYF
CDR3nt: TGTGCCAGCAGCGGCCCCGGGACACAAGAGACCCAGTACTTC

abundance: NA
j_gene: TRBJ2-3
d_gene: TRBD1
v_gene: TRBV5-5
CDR3aa: CASSSDRMVADTQYF
CDR3nt: TGTGCCAGCAGCTCGGACAGGATGGTCGCAGATACGCAGTATTTT

abundance: NA
j_gene: TRBJ2-5
d_gene: NA
v_gene: TRBV9
CDR3aa: CASSALGGSGETQYF
CDR3nt: TGTGCCAGCAGCGCCCTTGGCGGGTCGGGGGAGACCCAGTACTTC

abundance: NA
j_gene: TRBJ2-7
d_gene: NA
v_gene: TRBV5-5
CDR3aa: CASSTGTRNYEQYF
CDR3nt: TGTGCCAGCAGCACCGGGACAAGGAACTACGAGCAGTACTTC

abundance: NA
j_gene: TRBJ2-5
d_gene: NA
v_gene: TRBV5-5
CDR3aa: CASSWEAVQETQYF
CDR3nt: TGTGCCAGCAGCTGGGAGGCAGTCCAAGAGACCCAGTACTTC

abundance: NA
j_gene: TRBJ2-2
d_gene: NA
v_gene: TRBV6-6
CDR3aa: CASTPTPTDTGELFF
CDR3nt: TGTGCCAGCACCCCTACCCCGACAGACACCGGGGAGCTGTTTTTT

abundance: NA
j_gene: TRBJ2-5
d_gene: NA
v_gene: TRBV13
CDR3aa: CASRRYQETQYF
CDR3nt: TGTGCCAGCAGGCGGTACCAAGAGACCCAGTACTTC

abundance: NA
j_gene: TRBJ1-1
d_gene: TRBD1
v_gene: TRBV5-5
CDR3aa: CASSLATGVPTEAFF
CDR3nt: TGTGCCAGCAGCTTGGCGACAGGGGTTCCCACTGAAGCTTTCTTT

abundance: NA
j_gene: TRBJ2-3
d_gene: NA
v_gene: TRBV24-1
CDR3aa: CATSGGLLTDTQYF
CDR3nt: TGTGCCACCAGTGGAGGGCTCCTCACAGATACGCAGTATTTT

abundance: NA
j_gene: TRBJ2-1
d_gene: NA
v_gene: TRBV5-5
CDR3aa: CASSQEGISTNNEQFF
CDR3nt: TGTGCCAGCAGCCAGGAGGGAATATCCACCAACAATGAGCAGTTCTTC

abundance: NA
j_gene: TRBJ1-1
d_gene: TRBD1
v_gene: TRBV14
CDR3aa: CASSQDRGTVNTEAFF
CDR3nt: TGTGCCAGCAGCCAAGATAGGGGGACAGTGAACACTGAAGCTTTCTTT

abundance: few
j_gene: TRBJ1-6
d_gene: NA
v_gene: TRBV5-1
CDR3aa: CASSQDNLYNSPLHF
CDR3nt: TGCGCCAGCAGCCAGGACAATCTCTATAATTCACCCCTCCACTTT